This T cell receptor beta chain appears in the sequencing data of a study of identical twins (dated by TCRdb to 2016 to 2018). About the investigation overall: To test whether fetal clonotypes persist, the study used deep sequencing on TCR alpha and beta repertoires from monozygotic twins, unrelated adults of various ages, and cord blood. To rule out contamination, replicate twin experiments were performed at different times with different library preparation protocols. Broader findings and caveats from the paper: Out-of-frame TCR alpha sequences shared between twins showed an excess of low generation-probability sequences compared with coincidental sharing between unrelated individuals. Out-of-frame TCR alpha sharing in monozygotic twins was systematically underestimated by recombination models, whereas sharing between unrelated individuals was in agreement with the recombination models. Because the same donors could not be followed over many years, conclusions were based on cross-sectional statistical analysis. Zero-insertion analyses could be partly confounded by invariant T cells such as MAIT and iNKT, though diverse VJ usage argued against such confounding for most clonotypes. In beta out-of-frame sequences, excess twin sharing was weaker, because having fewer shared sequences lowered the signal-to-noise ratio. Fewer insertions were carried by abundant cord blood beta clonotypes, a similar but weaker trend appeared in young adult naive repertoires, and no such trend appeared in memory repertoires.

All donors were healthy Caucasians. The twin cohort comprised three pairs of female monozygotic twins, all aged about 18 to 29 years. Miltenyi CD45RO+ enrichment and human naive T-cell isolation kits were used to isolate memory (CD45RO+) and naive T cells from PBMC. Library construction relied on 5' RACE. The sequencer listed for this sample is Illumina HiSeq 2000. Template switching introduced a universal primer binding site; the final cDNA contained a unique molecular identifier, enabling accurate counting of TCR cDNA molecules. First-strand cDNA for TCR alpha and beta chains was synthesized from specific primers in the conserved constant-segment region. To control for contamination, every cDNA library was double barcoded, receiving both a SMART-Mk sample barcode and Illumina barcodes. TruSeq adapter sequences, together with Illumina sample barcodes, were added in two successive PCR steps. The TCR alpha and beta cDNA libraries were sequenced on the Illumina HiSeq platform using custom primers. As for how the authors treated the data: MiGEC was used to process raw reads and extract unique molecular identifiers, and MiXCR was used to find CDR3 positions. For each individual, recombination models were inferred using an EM algorithm with the repgenHMM and IGoR tools. The tcR package in R was used for shared clonotype analysis, with sharing normalized by the product of cloneset sizes. To study raw recombination without the effects of thymic and clonal selection, out-of-frame nonproductive sequences were analyzed. The raw public data were reprocessed by TCRdb itself: fastp quality trimming at Q25, MiXCR clonotype calling, in-frame beta chains only. Entries are consolidated by CDR3 protein sequence, retaining the most common genes and DNA. The V and J calls come from TCRdb's annotation, not from the publication. For this sample there are 200,000 to 300,000 distinct CDR3 sequences; about an eighth appear just once. More than 3.5% of the sample comes from the top ten.

Counted from cysteine to phenylalanine, this CDR3 has 16 amino acids. The CDR3 DNA has 48 bases and is translated from base 1. In the germline V gene, CDR1 corresponds to LGHNA and CDR2 to YNFKEQ. The V end gives up 4 bases and the J end 3 bases, leaving 8 bases in the junction not matched to a gene. This clonotype has only a few counts. Its antigen target is currently unknown. Base qualities are not at hand, and no much larger clone is one base apart. The same sample was also studied in work on yellow fever vaccine responses in identical twins. The second study, in turn, reports: The T cell response to vaccination in identical twins was reported by the authors to appear partly convergent and partly personalized. Focusing on identical twins, the study followed the T cell clones that responded to the vaccine, and did so with precision.

The V and J segments used are TRBV4-2 and TRBJ1-1; TRBD1 matches 10 bases in the middle. The specimen sequenced was memory (CD45RO+) T cells sorted from blood. The meaning of the sample's cell subset or site label: CD45RO+ enriched T cells. This receptor was taken from a young woman in good health. DNA sequence: TGTGCCAGCAGCCGCCGGGACAGGGGATTGGACACTGAAGCTTTCTTT. Translated, it gives CASSRRDRGLDTEAFF.